This T cell receptor (beta chain) is drawn from a study of T cells after somatic rescue of genetic block. The CDR3 has 14 amino acids. Trimming shortened V by 6 bases and J by 2 bases, and 14 bases separated the two germline ends. Germline V gene lookup returns CDR1 MNHEY and CDR2 SVGAGI. This clone showed up just once. Generated by immunoSEQ multiplex PCR, the TCRdb table keeps only in-frame clones and is missing some. This sample has tens of thousands of clones, with 70% to 90% found just once. This chain connects TRBV6-5 to TRBJ2-7; D remains ambiguous. This clonotype was obtained from a woman aged 18-35 years. The material sequenced was peripheral blood mononuclear cells (PBMCs). The CDR3 is CASSPPRQAYEQYF. The CDR3 DNA sequence: TGTGCCAGCAGCCCCCCCCGACAAGCCTACGAGCAGTACTTC.